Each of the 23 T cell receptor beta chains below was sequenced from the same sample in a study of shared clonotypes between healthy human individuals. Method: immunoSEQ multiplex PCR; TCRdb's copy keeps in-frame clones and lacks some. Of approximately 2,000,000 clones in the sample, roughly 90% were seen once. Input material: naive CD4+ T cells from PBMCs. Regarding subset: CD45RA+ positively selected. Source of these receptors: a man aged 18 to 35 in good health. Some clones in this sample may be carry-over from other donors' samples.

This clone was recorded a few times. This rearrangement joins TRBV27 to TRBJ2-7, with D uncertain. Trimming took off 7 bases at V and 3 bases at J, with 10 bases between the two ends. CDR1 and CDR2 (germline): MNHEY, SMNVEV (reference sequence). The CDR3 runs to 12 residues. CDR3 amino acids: CASISTVYEQYF. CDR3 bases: TGTGCCAGCATCTCGACCGTCTACGAGCAGTACTTC.

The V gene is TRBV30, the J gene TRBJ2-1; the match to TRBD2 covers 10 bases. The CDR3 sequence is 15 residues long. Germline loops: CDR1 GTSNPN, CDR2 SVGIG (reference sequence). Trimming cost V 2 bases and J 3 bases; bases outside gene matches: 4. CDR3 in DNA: TGTGCCTGGAGTCCAGGACTAGCGGTCTACAATGAGCAGTTCTTC. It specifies CAWSPGLAVYNEQFF.

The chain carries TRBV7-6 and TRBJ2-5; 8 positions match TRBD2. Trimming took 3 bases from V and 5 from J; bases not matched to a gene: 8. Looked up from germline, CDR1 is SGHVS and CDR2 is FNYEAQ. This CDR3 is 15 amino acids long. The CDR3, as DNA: TGTGCCAGCAGCTTGATGGCGGGAGGACCGGAGACCCAGTACTTC. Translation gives CASSLMAGGPETQYF.

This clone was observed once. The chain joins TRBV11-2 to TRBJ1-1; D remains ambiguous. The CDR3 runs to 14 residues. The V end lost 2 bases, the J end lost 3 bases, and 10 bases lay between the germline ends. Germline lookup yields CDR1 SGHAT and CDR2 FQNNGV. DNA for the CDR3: TGTGCCAGCAGCTTACCCTACACCTACACTGAAGCTTTCTTT. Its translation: CASSLPYTYTEAFF.

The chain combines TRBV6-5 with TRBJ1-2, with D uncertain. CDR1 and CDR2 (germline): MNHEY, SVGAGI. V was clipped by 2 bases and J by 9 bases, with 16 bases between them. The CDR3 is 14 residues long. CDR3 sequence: CASSYKETKFSYTF. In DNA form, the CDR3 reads TGTGCCAGCAGTTACAAGGAGACAAAGTTCAGCTACACCTTC.

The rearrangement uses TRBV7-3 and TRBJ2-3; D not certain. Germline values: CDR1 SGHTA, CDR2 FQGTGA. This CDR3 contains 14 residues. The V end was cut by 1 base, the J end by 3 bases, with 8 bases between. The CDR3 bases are TGTGCCAGCAGCTTAAAGGTCGGGACAGATACGCAGTATTTT. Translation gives CASSLKVGTDTQYF.

The CDR3 nucleotides are TGTGCCAGCAGCGTACAAGGAGATACGCAGTATTTT. This gives the protein CASSVQGDTQYF. The chain links TRBV9 to TRBJ2-3; D gene unclear. Trimming took off 1 base at V and 5 bases at J, with 5 bases between the two ends. This CDR3 spans 12 amino acids. CDR1 and CDR2 (germline): SGDLS, YYNGEE.

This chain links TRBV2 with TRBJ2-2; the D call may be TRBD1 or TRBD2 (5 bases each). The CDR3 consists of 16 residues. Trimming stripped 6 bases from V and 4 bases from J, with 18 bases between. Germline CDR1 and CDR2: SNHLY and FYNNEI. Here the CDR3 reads CASRPREGESTGELFF. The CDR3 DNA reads TGTGCCAGCAGACCGAGGGAAGGGGAAAGCACCGGGGAGCTGTTTTTT.

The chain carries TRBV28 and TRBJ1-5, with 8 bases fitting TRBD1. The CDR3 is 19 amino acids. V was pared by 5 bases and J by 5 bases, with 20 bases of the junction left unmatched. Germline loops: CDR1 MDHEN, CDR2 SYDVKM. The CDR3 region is CASSRTFTVRDRNDQPQHF. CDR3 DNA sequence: TGTGCCAGCAGTAGAACATTTACCGTACGGGACAGGAACGATCAGCCCCAGCATTTT.

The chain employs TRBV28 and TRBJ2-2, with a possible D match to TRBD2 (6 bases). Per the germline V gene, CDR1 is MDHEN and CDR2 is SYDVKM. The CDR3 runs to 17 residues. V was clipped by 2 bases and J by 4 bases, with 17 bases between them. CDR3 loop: CASSLGLLAETTGELFF. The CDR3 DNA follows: TGTGCCAGCAGTTTAGGCTTGTTAGCGGAGACCACCGGGGAGCTGTTTTTT.

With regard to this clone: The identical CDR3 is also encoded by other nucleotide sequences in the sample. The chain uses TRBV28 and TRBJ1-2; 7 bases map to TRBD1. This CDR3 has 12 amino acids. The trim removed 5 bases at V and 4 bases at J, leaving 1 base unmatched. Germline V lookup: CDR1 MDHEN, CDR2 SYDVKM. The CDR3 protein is CASSPGGYGYTF. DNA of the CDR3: TGTGCCAGCAGTCCAGGGGGCTATGGCTACACCTTC.

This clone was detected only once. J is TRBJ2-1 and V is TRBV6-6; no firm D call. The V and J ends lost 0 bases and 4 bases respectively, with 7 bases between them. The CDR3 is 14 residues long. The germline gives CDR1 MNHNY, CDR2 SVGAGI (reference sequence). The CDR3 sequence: CASSYSRIYNEQFF. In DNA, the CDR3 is TGTGCCAGCAGTTACTCCCGAATTTACAATGAGCAGTTCTTC.

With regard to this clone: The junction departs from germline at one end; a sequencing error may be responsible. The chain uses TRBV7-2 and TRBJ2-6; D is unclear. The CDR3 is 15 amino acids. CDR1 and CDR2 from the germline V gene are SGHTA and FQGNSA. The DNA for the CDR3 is TGTGCCAGCACCTTAGGTACATCTGGGGCCAACGTCCTGACTTTC. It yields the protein CASTLGTSGANVLTF. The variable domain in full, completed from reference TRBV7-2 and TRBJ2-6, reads GAGVSQSPSNKVTEKGKDVELRCDPISGHTALYWYRQSLGQGLEFLIYFQGNSAPDKSGLPSDRFSAERTGGSVSTLTIQRTQQEDSAVYLCASTLGTSGANVLTFGAGSRLTVL.

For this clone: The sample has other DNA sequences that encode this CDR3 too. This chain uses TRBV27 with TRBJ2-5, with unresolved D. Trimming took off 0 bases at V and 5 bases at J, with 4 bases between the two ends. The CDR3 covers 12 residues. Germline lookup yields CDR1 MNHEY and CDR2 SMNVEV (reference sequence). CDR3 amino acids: CASSLSGETQYF. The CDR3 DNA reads TGTGCCAGCAGTTTATCAGGGGAGACCCAGTACTTC.

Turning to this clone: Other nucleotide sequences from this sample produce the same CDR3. The CDR3 loop reads CASSQGNYGYTF. CDR3 DNA: TGCGCCAGCAGCCAGGGTAACTATGGCTACACCTTC. This chain connects TRBV4-1 to TRBJ1-2; no firm D call. Trimming pared 3 bases from V and 1 base from J, leaving 3 bases between. Germline CDR1 reads MGHRA; CDR2 reads YSYEKL. This CDR3 region has 12 residues.

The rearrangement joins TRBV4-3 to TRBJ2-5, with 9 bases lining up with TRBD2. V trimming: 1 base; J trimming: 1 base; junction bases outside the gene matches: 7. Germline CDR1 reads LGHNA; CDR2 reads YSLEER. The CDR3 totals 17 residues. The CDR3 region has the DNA TGCGCCAGCAGCCAAGGCCGAGCACTAGCGGGCCAAGAGACCCAGTACTTC. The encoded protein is CASSQGRALAGQETQYF.

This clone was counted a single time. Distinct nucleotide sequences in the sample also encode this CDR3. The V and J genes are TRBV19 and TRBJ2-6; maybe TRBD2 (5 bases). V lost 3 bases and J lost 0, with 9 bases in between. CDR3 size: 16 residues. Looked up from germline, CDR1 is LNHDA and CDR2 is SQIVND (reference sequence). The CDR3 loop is CASSIPRGSGANVLTF. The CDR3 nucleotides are TGTGCCAGTAGTATCCCCCGGGGCTCTGGGGCCAACGTCCTGACTTTC.

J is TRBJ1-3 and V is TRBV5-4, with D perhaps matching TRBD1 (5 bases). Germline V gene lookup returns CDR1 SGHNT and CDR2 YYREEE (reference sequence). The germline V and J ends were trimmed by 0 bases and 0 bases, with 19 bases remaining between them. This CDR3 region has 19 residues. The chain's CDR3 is CASSLGGRDRPYSGNTIYF. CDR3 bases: TGTGCCAGCAGCTTGGGGGGACGGGACCGACCTTACTCTGGAAACACCATATATTTT.

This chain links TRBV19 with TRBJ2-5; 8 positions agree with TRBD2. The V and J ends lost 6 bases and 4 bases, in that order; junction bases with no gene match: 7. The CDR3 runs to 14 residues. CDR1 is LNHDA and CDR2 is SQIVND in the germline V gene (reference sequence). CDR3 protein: CASRDTSGGETQYF. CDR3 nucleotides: TGTGCCAGTAGGGATACTAGCGGCGGAGAGACCCAGTACTTC.

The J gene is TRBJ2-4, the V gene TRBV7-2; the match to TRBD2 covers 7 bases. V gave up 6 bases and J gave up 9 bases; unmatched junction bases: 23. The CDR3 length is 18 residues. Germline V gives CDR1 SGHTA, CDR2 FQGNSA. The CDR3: CASRASPPSGPSRGIQYF. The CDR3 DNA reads TGTGCCAGCAGGGCCTCCCCCCCTAGCGGTCCCTCTCGCGGCATTCAGTACTTC.

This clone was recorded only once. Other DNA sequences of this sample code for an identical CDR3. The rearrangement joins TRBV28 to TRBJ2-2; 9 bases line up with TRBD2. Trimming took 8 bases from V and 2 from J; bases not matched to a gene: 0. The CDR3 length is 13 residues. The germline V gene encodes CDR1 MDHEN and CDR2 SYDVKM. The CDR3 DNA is TGTGCCAGCCTAGCGGGAAACACCGGGGAGCTGTTTTTT. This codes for CASLAGNTGELFF.

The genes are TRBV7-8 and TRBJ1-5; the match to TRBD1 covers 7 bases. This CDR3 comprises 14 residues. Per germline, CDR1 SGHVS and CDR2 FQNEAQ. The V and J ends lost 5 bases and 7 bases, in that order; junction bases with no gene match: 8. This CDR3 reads CASSGRDSRQPQHF. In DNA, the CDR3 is TGTGCCAGCAGCGGTCGGGACAGCCGGCAGCCCCAGCATTTT.

DNA for the CDR3: TGTGCCAGCAGCCCCGGTGGGGGGCAAGAGACCCAGTACTTC. It yields the protein CASSPGGGQETQYF. This chain uses TRBV11-1 with TRBJ2-5; D possibly corresponds to TRBD2 (6 bases). Trimming removed 5 bases from V and 2 bases from J, with 12 bases in between. Germline V gives CDR1 SGHAT, CDR2 FQDESV (reference sequence). The CDR3 extends over 14 amino acids.